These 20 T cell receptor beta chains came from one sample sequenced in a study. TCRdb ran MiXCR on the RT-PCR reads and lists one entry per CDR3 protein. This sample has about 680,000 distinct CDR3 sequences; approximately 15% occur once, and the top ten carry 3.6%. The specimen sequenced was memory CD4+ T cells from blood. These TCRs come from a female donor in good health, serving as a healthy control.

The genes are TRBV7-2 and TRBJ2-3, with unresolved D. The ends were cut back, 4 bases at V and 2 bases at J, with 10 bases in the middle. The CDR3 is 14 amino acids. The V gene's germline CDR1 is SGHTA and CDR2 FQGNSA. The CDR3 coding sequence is TGTGCCAGCAGCTGGGCCGTCAACACAGATACGCAGTATTTT. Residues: CASSWAVNTDTQYF.

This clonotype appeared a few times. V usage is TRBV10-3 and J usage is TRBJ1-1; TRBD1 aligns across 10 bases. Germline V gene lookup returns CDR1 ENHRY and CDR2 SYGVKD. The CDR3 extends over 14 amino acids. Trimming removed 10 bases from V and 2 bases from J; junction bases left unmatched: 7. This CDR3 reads CATRPTGGNTEAFF. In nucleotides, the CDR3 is TGTGCCACCCGCCCGACAGGGGGCAACACTGAAGCTTTCTTT.

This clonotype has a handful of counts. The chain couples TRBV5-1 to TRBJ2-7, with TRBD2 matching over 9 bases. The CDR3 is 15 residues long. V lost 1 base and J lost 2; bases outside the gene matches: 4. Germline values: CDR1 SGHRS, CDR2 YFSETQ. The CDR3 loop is CASSLLAGGAYEQYF. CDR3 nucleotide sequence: TGCGCCAGCAGCTTGCTTGCGGGAGGGGCCTACGAGCAGTACTTC. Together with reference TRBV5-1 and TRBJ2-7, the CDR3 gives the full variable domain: KAGVTQTPRYLIKTRGQQVTLSCSPISGHRSVSWYQQTPGQGLQFLFEYFSETQRNKGNFPGRFSGRQFSNSRSEMNVSTLELGDSALYLCASSLLAGGAYEQYFGPGTRLTVT.

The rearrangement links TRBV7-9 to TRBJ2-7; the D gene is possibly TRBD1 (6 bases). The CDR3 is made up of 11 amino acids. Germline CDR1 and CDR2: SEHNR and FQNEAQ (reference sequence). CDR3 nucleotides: TGTGCGGGGGCCGAAACCTACGAGCAGTACTTC. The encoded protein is CAGAETYEQYF. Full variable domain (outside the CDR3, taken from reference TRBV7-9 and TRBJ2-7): DTGVSQNPRHKITKRGQNVTFRCDPISEHNRLYWYRQTLGQGPEFLTYFQNEAQLEKSRLLSDRFSAERPKGSFSTLEIQRTEQGDSAMYLCAGAETYEQYFGPGTRLTVT.

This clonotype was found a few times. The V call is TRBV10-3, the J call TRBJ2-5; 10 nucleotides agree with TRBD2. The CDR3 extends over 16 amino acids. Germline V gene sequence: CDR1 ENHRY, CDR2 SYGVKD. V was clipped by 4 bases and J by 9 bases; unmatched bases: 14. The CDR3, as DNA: TGTGCCATCAGTGTAGGGGAACTAGCGGGGCACGGGGCCCAGTACTTC. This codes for CAISVGELAGHGAQYF.

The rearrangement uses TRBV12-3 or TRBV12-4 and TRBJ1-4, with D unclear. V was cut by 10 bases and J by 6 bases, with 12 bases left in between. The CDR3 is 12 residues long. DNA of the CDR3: TGTGCCACCGCTGGGGAGGATGAAAAACTGTTTTTT. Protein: CATAGEDEKLFF.

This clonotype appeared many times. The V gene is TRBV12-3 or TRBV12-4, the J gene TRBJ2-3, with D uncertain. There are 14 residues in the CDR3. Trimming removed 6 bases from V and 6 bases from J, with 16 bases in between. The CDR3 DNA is TGTGCCAGCAGGGAGCCGGGCGGCCCCGATACGCAGTATTTT. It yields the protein CASREPGGPDTQYF.

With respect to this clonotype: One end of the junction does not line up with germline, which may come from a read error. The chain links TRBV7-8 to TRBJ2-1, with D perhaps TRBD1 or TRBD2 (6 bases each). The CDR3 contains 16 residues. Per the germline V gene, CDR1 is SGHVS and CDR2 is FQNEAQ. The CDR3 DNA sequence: TGTGCCAGCAGCTTAGATCGAGGGGGGTGGTACAATAAGCAGTTCTTC. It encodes CASSLDRGGWYNKQFF.

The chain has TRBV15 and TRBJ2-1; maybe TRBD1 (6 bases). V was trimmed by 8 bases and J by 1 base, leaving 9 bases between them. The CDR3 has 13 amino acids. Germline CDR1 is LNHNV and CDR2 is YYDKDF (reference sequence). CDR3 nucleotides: TGTGCCACCGGGACAACTTCCTACAATGAGCAGTTCTTC. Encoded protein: CATGTTSYNEQFF.

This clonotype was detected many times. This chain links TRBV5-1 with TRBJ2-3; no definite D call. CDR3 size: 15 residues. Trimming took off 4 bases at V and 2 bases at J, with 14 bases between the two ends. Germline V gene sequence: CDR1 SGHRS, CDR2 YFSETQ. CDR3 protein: CASSGVSDPTDTQYF. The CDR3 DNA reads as TGCGCCAGCAGCGGGGTATCAGATCCCACAGATACGCAGTATTTT.

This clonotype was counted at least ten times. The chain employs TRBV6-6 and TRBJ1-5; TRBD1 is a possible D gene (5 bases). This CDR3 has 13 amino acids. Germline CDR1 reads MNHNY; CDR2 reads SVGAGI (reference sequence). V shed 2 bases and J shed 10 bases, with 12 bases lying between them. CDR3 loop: CASSYIGGDPQHF. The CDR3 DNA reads TGTGCCAGCAGTTACATTGGAGGGGACCCCCAGCATTTT.

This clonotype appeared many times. Here the CDR3 reads CASSLAGLADNEQFF. CDR3 coding DNA: TGTGCCAGCAGCTTGGCGGGACTAGCGGACAATGAGCAGTTCTTC. The chain combines TRBV5-5 with TRBJ2-1; TRBD2 aligns across 11 bases. V was pared by 0 bases and J by 5 bases, with 1 base of the junction left unmatched. Germline V lookup: CDR1 SGHKS, CDR2 YYEKEE (reference sequence). CDR3 length: 15 residues.

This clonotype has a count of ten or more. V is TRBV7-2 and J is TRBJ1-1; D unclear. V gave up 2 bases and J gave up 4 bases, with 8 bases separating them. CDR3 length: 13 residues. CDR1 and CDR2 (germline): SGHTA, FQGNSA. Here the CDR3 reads CASSLRDRTEAFF. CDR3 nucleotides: TGTGCCAGCAGCTTACGGGATCGCACTGAAGCTTTCTTT.

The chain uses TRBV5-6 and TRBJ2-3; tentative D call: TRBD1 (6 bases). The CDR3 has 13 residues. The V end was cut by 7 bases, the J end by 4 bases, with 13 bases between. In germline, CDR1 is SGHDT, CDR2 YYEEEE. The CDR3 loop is CASGKKGADTQYF. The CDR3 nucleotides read TGTGCCAGCGGAAAAAAGGGGGCAGATACGCAGTATTTT.

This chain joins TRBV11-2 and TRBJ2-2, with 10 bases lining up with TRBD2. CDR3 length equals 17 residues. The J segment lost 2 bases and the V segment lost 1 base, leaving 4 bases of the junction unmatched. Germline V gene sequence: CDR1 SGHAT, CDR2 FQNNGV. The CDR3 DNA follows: TGTGCCAGCAGCTTAGGGTCTAGCGGGAGCAACACCGGGGAGCTGTTTTTT. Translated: CASSLGSSGSNTGELFF.

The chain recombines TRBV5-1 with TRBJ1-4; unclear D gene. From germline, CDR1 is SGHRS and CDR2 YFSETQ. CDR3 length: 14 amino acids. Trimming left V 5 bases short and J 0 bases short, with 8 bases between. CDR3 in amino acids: CASRSAATNEKLFF. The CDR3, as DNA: TGCGCCAGCAGATCAGCCGCAACTAATGAAAAACTGTTTTTT.

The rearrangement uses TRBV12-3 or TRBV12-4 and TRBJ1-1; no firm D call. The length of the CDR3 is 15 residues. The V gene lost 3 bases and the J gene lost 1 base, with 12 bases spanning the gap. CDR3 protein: CASSFSRPKNTEAFF. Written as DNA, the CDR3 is TGTGCCAGCAGTTTTTCCAGGCCTAAGAACACTGAAGCTTTCTTT.

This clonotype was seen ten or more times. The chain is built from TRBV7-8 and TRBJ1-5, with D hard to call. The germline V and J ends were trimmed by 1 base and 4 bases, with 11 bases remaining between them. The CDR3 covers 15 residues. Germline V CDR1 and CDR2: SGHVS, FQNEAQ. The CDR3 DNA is TGTGCCAGCAGCTTAGGTCGGGGAGGGAATCAGCCCCAGCATTTT. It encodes CASSLGRGGNQPQHF.

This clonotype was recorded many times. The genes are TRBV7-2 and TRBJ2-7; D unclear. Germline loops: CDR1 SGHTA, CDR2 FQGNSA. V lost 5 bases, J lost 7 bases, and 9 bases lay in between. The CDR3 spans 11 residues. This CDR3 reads CASSRTREQYF. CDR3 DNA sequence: TGTGCCAGCAGCCGTACTCGGGAGCAGTACTTC. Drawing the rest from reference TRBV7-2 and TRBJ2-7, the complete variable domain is GAGVSQSPSNKVTEKGKDVELRCDPISGHTALYWYRQSLGQGLEFLIYFQGNSAPDKSGLPSDRFSAERTGGSVSTLTIQRTQQEDSAVYLCASSRTREQYFGPGTRLTVT.

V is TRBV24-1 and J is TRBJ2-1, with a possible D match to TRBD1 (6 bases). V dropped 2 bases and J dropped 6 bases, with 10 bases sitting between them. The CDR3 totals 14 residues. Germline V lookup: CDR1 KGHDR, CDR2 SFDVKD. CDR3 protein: CATSDSGQTNEQFF. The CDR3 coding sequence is TGTGCCACCAGTGATTCCGGACAGACCAATGAGCAGTTCTTC.